Described below is a single T cell receptor beta chain sequence and its context. The CDR3 contains 15 residues. Germline V CDR1 and CDR2: MGHDK, SYGVNS. Trimming took 4 bases from V and 10 from J; bases not matched to a gene: 5. The record originates from a study of blood T cell repertoires in COVID-19. Study-wide background: Researchers got acute and convalescent COVID-19 samples from the United States, Italy and Spain. Sources were T cells, B-cell-depleted T cells, or PBMCs; the material itself was cDNA or gDNA.

Methods used by the authors: Amplification of reference gene primers provided the estimated nucleated cell counts. Generated by immunoSEQ multiplex PCR, the TCRdb table keeps only in-frame clones and is missing some. The DNA was the basis for D and trimming; V, J and clone size are from that table. The sample consists of under 140,000 clones, 76% of them appearing once. The receptor's source is a woman at least 80 years old with acute or convalescent COVID-19. The V call is TRBV25-1, the J call TRBJ1-6, with 12 bases matching TRBD1. Sample: peripheral blood. The CDR3 region has the DNA TGTGCCAGCAGTGGACCGGGACAGGGGGCATCACCCCTCCACTTT. It translates to CASSGPGQGASPLHF.